This T cell receptor (beta chain) was recovered during a study of blood T cell repertoires in COVID-19. Study information: Donors in the United States, Italy and Spain gave samples during acute or convalescent COVID-19. Sources were T cells, B-cell-depleted T cells, or PBMCs; the material itself was cDNA or gDNA.

As processed by the authors: Nucleated cell counts were estimated from reference gene primer amplification. This table comes from immunoSEQ multiplex PCR, and its TCRdb copy is limited to in-frame clones, with some not included. V, J and clone size are taken as reported in that table, and D and trimming were inferred from the DNA itself. The profile shows 70,000 to 95,000 clones, approximately 92% of them singletons. CDR1 is KGHSH and CDR2 is LQKENI in the germline V gene. V gave up 0 bases and J gave up 10 bases, with 15 bases separating them. The CDR3 runs to 14 residues. The gene calls are TRBV18 and TRBJ2-5; D may be TRBD1 (6 bases). This receptor was identified in a woman aged 55-69 years with active COVID-19. Sequenced sample: peripheral blood. The CDR3 is CASSPPDSLGRQYF. The CDR3 nucleotides are TGTGCCAGCTCACCACCGGACAGTCTCGGTCGCCAGTACTTC. The full variable domain, its missing parts supplied by reference TRBV18 and TRBJ2-5, is NAGVMQNPRHLVRRRGQEARLRCSPMKGHSHVYWYRQLPEEGLKFMVYLQKENIIDESGMPKERFSAEFPKEGPSILRIQQVVRGDSAAYFCASSPPDSLGRQYFGPGTRLLVL.